This entry lists 2 T cell receptor beta chains sequenced from one sample in a study of beta chain features in type 1 diabetes. Reverse transcription of all isolated RNA meant that expressed TCRB transcripts were sequenced. Libraries were prepared by immunoSEQ multiplex PCR; TCRdb keeps only in-frame clonotypes and omits some of them. This table holds around 500,000 clones, roughly 11% found once. Sample: naive CD4+ T cells from blood. The receptors come from a woman aged 18 to 35 in good health.

This clone appeared a single time. CDR3 region: CASSIDYGYTF. CDR3 nucleotide sequence: TGTGCCAGTAGTATAGACTATGGCTACACCTTC. The chain links TRBV19 to TRBJ1-2; no firm D call. CDR1 and CDR2 from the germline V gene are LNHDA and SQIVND (reference sequence). The ends were cut back, 0 bases at V and 4 bases at J, with 0 bases in the middle. This CDR3 is 11 amino acids long.

This chain connects TRBV14 to TRBJ2-2, with 8 positions matching TRBD1. Per the germline V gene, CDR1 is SGHDN and CDR2 is FVKESK. The V and J ends lost 4 bases and 11 bases, in that order; junction bases with no gene match: 3. There are 12 residues in the CDR3. Written as DNA, the CDR3 is TGTGCCAGCAGCCTCGGACAGGGAGAGCTGTTTTTT. Protein sequence: CASSLGQGELFF.